These 27 T cell receptor beta chains came from one sample sequenced in a study of blood T cell repertoires in COVID-19. TCRdb keeps only in-frame clones here, not all; method: immunoSEQ multiplex PCR. The profile shows fewer than 350,000 clones, approximately 89% of them singletons. The sample comprised peripheral blood. All receptors come from a woman in her fifties or sixties with COVID-19, enrolled during active disease.

The J gene is TRBJ1-2, the V gene TRBV19; TRBD1 might be the D (5 bases). CDR1 is LNHDA, CDR2 SQIVND, per germline (reference sequence). V was shortened by 10 bases and J by 2 bases, with 14 bases between the two germline ends. The CDR3 covers 13 residues. For the CDR3, the DNA is TGTGCCATCCGTGCGGGACCGAACTATGGCTACACCTTC. It is translated as CAIRAGPNYGYTF.

The genes are TRBV7-3 and TRBJ2-2; 9 bases match TRBD2. Germline assignment: CDR1 SGHTA and CDR2 FQGTGA. Germline trimming cut 2 bases from V and 0 bases from J; bases unmatched to any gene: 7. This CDR3 region has 18 residues. CDR3 sequence: CASSLASGAYANTGELFF. In DNA form, the CDR3 reads TGTGCCAGCAGCTTAGCTAGCGGGGCTTACGCGAACACCGGGGAGCTGTTTTTT.

V is TRBV25-1 and J is TRBJ1-5; TRBD1 aligns across 9 bases. Unmatched junction bases numbered 8, after V lost 4 bases and J lost 4 bases. Germline V lookup: CDR1 MGHDK, CDR2 SYGVNS. The CDR3 contains 16 residues. The DNA of the CDR3 is TGTGCCAGCAGTGGGGCCCCCGGGACAGGGAATCAGCCCCAGCATTTT. This codes for CASSGAPGTGNQPQHF.

The chain is built from TRBV7-8 and TRBJ1-1; D is unclear. Per the germline V gene, CDR1 is SGHVS and CDR2 is FQNEAQ. Between the trimmed V and J ends, which lost 1 base and 0 bases, there was a span of 12 bases. CDR3 size: 16 residues. The CDR3 nucleotides are TGTGCCAGCAGCTTAGGTCAGTCAACAATGAACACTGAAGCTTTCTTT. Amino acid sequence: CASSLGQSTMNTEAFF. The full variable domain, its missing parts supplied by reference TRBV7-8 and TRBJ1-1, is GAGVSQSPRYKVAKRGQDVALRCDPISGHVSLFWYQQALGQGPEFLTYFQNEAQLDKSGLPSDRFFAERPEGSVSTLKIQRTQQEDSAVYLCASSLGQSTMNTEAFFGQGTRLTVV.

The chain combines TRBV2 with TRBJ1-2, with 8 bases lining up with TRBD1. Germline V gene lookup returns CDR1 SNHLY and CDR2 FYNNEI. The V gene end was trimmed by 6 bases and the J gene end by 7 bases; junction bases not matched to a gene: 10. The CDR3 runs to 14 residues. The CDR3 spells CASSAGQAIGGYTF. CDR3 sequence (DNA): TGTGCCAGCAGCGCGGGACAGGCTATTGGTGGCTACACCTTC.

The chain employs TRBV5-1 and TRBJ2-3; 7 nucleotides line up with TRBD2. After removal of 4 bases from V and 3 bases from J, the junction contained 14 bases not matched to a gene. This CDR3 has 17 residues. CDR1 is SGHRS and CDR2 is YFSETQ in the germline V gene. The CDR3 sequence: CASSEAGGGGTTDTQYF. The CDR3 DNA follows: TGCGCCAGCAGCGAAGCGGGCGGGGGAGGAACTACAGATACGCAGTATTTT.

This chain connects TRBV5-1 to TRBJ2-5; D is unresolved. Germline CDR1 is SGHRS and CDR2 is YFSETQ. With 4 bases removed from V and 0 bases from J, the gap between germline ends came to 4 bases. CDR3 length: 12 amino acids. Here the CDR3 reads CASSRYQETQYF. CDR3 in DNA: TGCGCCAGCAGCCGGTACCAAGAGACCCAGTACTTC.

For this clone: Other nucleotide sequences in the sample specify the same CDR3. The chain couples TRBV30 to TRBJ2-7; 7 bases fit TRBD1. The CDR3 extends over 12 amino acids. Germline CDR1 is GTSNPN and CDR2 is SVGIG (reference sequence). Trimming at V came to 2 bases and at J to 3 bases, leaving 1 base not matched to a gene. The CDR3 DNA reads TGTGCCTGGAGTCGGGACAGCTACGAGCAGTACTTC. This translates into CAWSRDSYEQYF.

The J gene is TRBJ2-5, the V gene TRBV29-1; D unclear. CDR3 size: 13 residues. Germline lookup yields CDR1 SQVTM and CDR2 ANQGSEA. V was cut by 3 bases and J by 0 bases, with 8 bases left in between. CDR3: CSVDPANQETQYF. CDR3 nucleotides: TGCAGCGTTGATCCCGCGAACCAAGAGACCCAGTACTTC. The variable domain in full, completed from reference TRBV29-1 and TRBJ2-5, reads SAVISQKPSRDICQRGTSLTIQCQVDSQVTMMFWYRQQPGQSLTLIATANQGSEATYESGFVIDKFPISRPNLTFSTLTVSNMSPEDSSIYLCSVDPANQETQYFGPGTRLLVL.

The J gene is TRBJ1-1, the V gene TRBV20-1; D uncertain. The CDR3 runs 13 residues. Trimming cost V 3 bases and J 1 base, with 9 bases left between them. CDR1 is DFQATT and CDR2 is SNEGSKA in the germline V gene (reference sequence). CDR3 amino acids: CSASDGKNTEAFF. CDR3 nucleotide sequence: TGCAGTGCTAGTGACGGGAAGAACACTGAAGCTTTCTTT.

The V call is TRBV15, the J call TRBJ1-3; D is undetermined. The V end lost 8 bases, the J end lost 9 bases, and 20 bases lay between the germline ends. There are 14 residues in the CDR3. Germline V gene data show CDR1 as LNHNV and CDR2 as YYDKDF (reference sequence). This CDR3 reads CATGMNRGLSTIYF. Written as DNA, the CDR3 is TGTGCCACCGGCATGAACCGGGGTTTAAGCACCATATATTTT.

Comments on this clone: Within the sample, other DNA sequences also encode this same CDR3. The CDR3 protein is CASSFAENTEAFF. The CDR3, as DNA: TGTGCCAGCAGCTTTGCAGAAAACACTGAAGCTTTCTTT. The chain uses TRBV7-9 and TRBJ1-1; D unclear. Trimming pared 3 bases from V and 2 bases from J, leaving 7 bases between. The germline CDR1 and CDR2 sequences are SEHNR and FQNEAQ (reference sequence). The CDR3 sequence is 13 residues long.

This clone was detected many times. This rearrangement joins TRBV13 to TRBJ1-2, with TRBD1 as a possible D gene (6 bases). Trimming took off 0 bases at V and 4 bases at J, with 9 bases between the two ends. This CDR3 region has 14 residues. CDR1 is PRHDT and CDR2 is FYEKMQ in the germline V gene (reference sequence). The CDR3 DNA reads as TGTGCCAGCAGCTTAGGGGGAGGGGGCTATGGCTACACCTTC. Its translation is CASSLGGGGYGYTF.

The V call is TRBV5-4, the J call TRBJ1-6; D might be TRBD1 (6 bases). This CDR3 contains 14 residues. The V and J ends lost 2 bases and 6 bases respectively, with 9 bases between them. CDR1 and CDR2 (germline): SGHNT, YYREEE (reference sequence). This CDR3 reads CASSFNRVNSPLHF. The CDR3 nucleotides read TGTGCCAGCAGCTTTAACAGGGTTAATTCACCCCTCCACTTT.

This chain connects TRBV29-1 to TRBJ1-2; D is uncertain. Per the germline V gene, CDR1 is SQVTM and CDR2 is ANQGSEA. Deletions cut 0 bases from V and 2 bases from J, with 7 bases between. The CDR3 length is 13 residues. CDR3 in DNA: TGCAGCGTTGAAGATCCGGGAAACTATGGCTACACCTTC. It translates to CSVEDPGNYGYTF.

The chain couples TRBV6-5 to TRBJ1-1; 7 bases are a match to TRBD1. With 6 bases clipped from V and 6 bases from J, the junction kept 10 bases outside the gene matches. Looked up from germline, CDR1 is MNHEY and CDR2 is SVGAGI. The CDR3 runs 14 residues. CDR3 sequence reads: CASRQGFQGAEAFF. CDR3 sequence (DNA): TGTGCCAGCAGACAGGGTTTTCAGGGGGCTGAAGCTTTCTTT.

This rearrangement joins TRBV6-2 or TRBV6-3 to TRBJ1-2, with TRBD1 identical over 7 bases. V was clipped by 4 bases and J by 4 bases; unmatched bases: 9. The germline V gene has CDR1 MNHEY and CDR2 SVGEGT. The CDR3 loop spans 15 amino acids. CDR3 residues: CASSFRTGAVYGYTF. The CDR3 nucleotides are TGTGCCAGCAGTTTCCGGACAGGCGCAGTCTATGGCTACACCTTC.

The rearrangement joins TRBV19 to TRBJ1-2; 7 nucleotides match TRBD1. V lost 6 bases, J lost 3 bases, and 7 bases stayed unmatched. Germline values: CDR1 LNHDA, CDR2 SQIVND (reference sequence). The CDR3 is made up of 14 amino acids. The DNA of the CDR3 is TGTGCCAGTAGGATCAGGACAGGCGACTATGGCTACACCTTC. This sequence encodes CASRIRTGDYGYTF.

This clone is a singleton in its sample. The genes are TRBV3-1 (or the pseudogene TRBV3-2) and TRBJ2-1, with 9 positions matching TRBD1. The CDR3 consists of 16 residues. Germline CDR1 and CDR2: LGHDT and YNNKEL (reference sequence). Trimming at V came to 5 bases and at J to 7 bases, leaving 12 bases not matched to a gene. CDR3 sequence reads: CASSSRDRDSGNEQFF. CDR3 bases: TGTGCCAGCAGCTCCCGGGACAGGGATTCTGGGAATGAGCAGTTCTTC.

This clone was found once. J is TRBJ2-5 and V is TRBV5-1; the D gene is possibly TRBD1 (5 bases). Germline CDR1 and CDR2: SGHRS and YFSETQ. V was trimmed by 0 bases and J by 2 bases, leaving 8 bases between them. The CDR3 is made up of 14 amino acids. CDR3: CASSLDRTQETQYF. Here the CDR3 DNA reads TGCGCCAGCAGCTTGGATCGGACACAAGAGACCCAGTACTTC.

The chain uses TRBV4-2 and TRBJ1-1; no definite D call. V gave up 2 bases and J gave up 0 bases, with 22 bases separating them. This CDR3 comprises 19 residues. Germline-derived CDR1 and CDR2 are LGHNA and YNFKEQ. CDR3 residues: CASSQPPEGAAGMNTEAFF. The CDR3 DNA reads TGTGCCAGCAGCCAACCTCCCGAGGGTGCAGCGGGTATGAACACTGAAGCTTTCTTT.

The rearrangement uses TRBV6-5 and TRBJ2-3; 9 positions agree with TRBD2. CDR3 size: 14 residues. The germline V gene has CDR1 MNHEY and CDR2 SVGAGI. The chain's CDR3 is CGSLAGISTDTQYF. Written as DNA, the CDR3 is TGTGGCTCCCTAGCGGGGATAAGCACAGATACGCAGTATTTT.

This rearrangement joins TRBV19 to TRBJ1-4; D is possibly TRBD1 (6 bases). V was cut by 8 bases and J by 7 bases, with 14 bases left in between. In germline, CDR1 is LNHDA, CDR2 SQIVND (reference sequence). The CDR3 runs to 13 residues. This chain's CDR3 is CASLDSDIEKLFF. Written as DNA, the CDR3 is TGTGCCAGTCTGGACAGCGACATTGAAAAACTGTTTTTT.

This chain joins TRBV18 and TRBJ1-6; tentatively, D is TRBD1 (5 bases). CDR1 and CDR2 (germline): KGHSH, LQKENI. V lost 2 bases and J 5 bases, leaving 10 bases between the germline ends. The CDR3 loop spans 15 amino acids. CDR3 nucleotide sequence: TGTGCCAGCTCACCATCTCGGGGGGATAATTCACCCCTCCACTTT. Translating gives CASSPSRGDNSPLHF.

This clone was counted a few times. This chain links TRBV6-7 with TRBJ2-7; D is uncertain. TRBV6-7 is treated as an ORF (open reading frame) with a function not yet certain. The CDR3 runs 15 residues. The V end lost 4 bases, the J end lost 3 bases, and 16 bases lay between the germline ends. The CDR3 here is CASSSPCSTGYEQYF. CDR3 nucleotide sequence: TGTGCCAGCAGTTCGCCGTGTAGCACGGGCTACGAGCAGTACTTC.

V usage is TRBV3-1 (or the pseudogene TRBV3-2) and J usage is TRBJ1-1, with TRBD1 matching 8 bases. The CDR3 has 14 residues. Germline lookup yields CDR1 LGHDT and CDR2 YNNKEL (reference sequence). The ends lost 4 bases at V and 6 bases at J; junction bases unmatched: 7. CDR3 loop: CASSPSDRDAEAFF. The CDR3 DNA follows: TGTGCCAGCAGCCCTTCGGACAGGGACGCTGAAGCTTTCTTT.

J is TRBJ1-1 and V is TRBV7-2; D is perhaps TRBD1 (5 bases). The CDR3 has 15 residues. Trimming took 1 base from V and 4 from J, leaving 13 bases between them. In germline, CDR1 is SGHTA, CDR2 FQGNSA. The CDR3 sequence is CASSLGAPGGTEAFF. The CDR3 coding sequence is TGTGCCAGCAGCTTAGGGGCCCCCGGGGGCACTGAAGCTTTCTTT.